A single sample is the source of the 18 T cell receptor beta chains below, sequenced in a study of early T cells in non-severe SARS-CoV-2 infection. Using its own MiXCR run on the 5' RACE reads, TCRdb lists one record per CDR3 protein. The sample gives about 55,000 distinct CDR3 sequences, approximately 13% of which show up once; almost 9.5% is in the top ten. This sample comprised whole blood, obtained at baseline. All receptors come from an adult who was a healthcare worker with PCR-confirmed SARS-CoV-2 infection or an uninfected control (not recorded which).

The rearrangement links TRBV25-1 to TRBJ1-6; 10 bases line up with TRBD1. J gave up 8 bases and V 6 bases, and 1 base lay outside the gene matches. Germline V gene sequence: CDR1 MGHDK, CDR2 SYGVNS. This CDR3 contains 13 residues. The CDR3: CASRGQGDSPLHF. The CDR3 region has the DNA TGTGCCAGCAGAGGACAGGGGGATTCACCCCTCCACTTT. Full variable domain (remainder filled in from reference TRBV25-1 and TRBJ1-6): EADIYQTPRYLVIGTGKKITLECSQTMGHDKMYWYQQDPGMELHLIHYSYGVNSTEKGDLSSESTVSRIRTEHFPLTLESARPSHTSQYLCASRGQGDSPLHFGNGTRLTVT.

This sequence joins TRBV2 and TRBJ1-1; 9 bases fit TRBD1. After removal of 4 bases from V and 4 bases from J, the junction contained 4 bases not matched to a gene. Germline lookup yields CDR1 SNHLY and CDR2 FYNNEI. The CDR3 spans 14 residues. The CDR3 region has the DNA TGTGCCAGCAGTGCCCGGGACAGGGTCACTGAAGCTTTCTTT. Amino acid sequence: CASSARDRVTEAFF. Full variable domain (remainder filled in from reference TRBV2 and TRBJ1-1): EPEVTQTPSHQVTQMGQEVILRCVPISNHLYFYWYRQILGQKVEFLVSFYNNEISEKSEIFDDQFSVERPDGSNFTLKIRSTKLEDSAMYFCASSARDRVTEAFFGQGTRLTVV.

The chain employs TRBV6-1 and TRBJ1-1, with D unresolved. The CDR3 covers 14 residues. The V gene lost 0 bases and the J gene lost 2 bases, with 7 bases spanning the gap. Per the germline V gene, CDR1 is MNHNS and CDR2 is SASEGT. CDR3 DNA sequence: TGTGCCAGCAGTGAAGCCCCAGTAAACACTGAAGCTTTCTTT. It codes for CASSEAPVNTEAFF.

This chain joins TRBV7-9 and TRBJ1-6; TRBD1 matches at 11 bases. Germline V gives CDR1 SEHNR, CDR2 FQNEAQ (reference sequence). The CDR3 has 14 residues. Losses at the gene ends were 7 bases for V and 9 bases for J; bases not matched to a gene: 5. The DNA of the CDR3 is TGTGCCAGCAACGGACAGGGGGCGGGTTCACCCCTCCACTTT. Its translation is CASNGQGAGSPLHF. The full variable domain, with the rest looked up from reference TRBV7-9 and TRBJ1-6, is DTGVSQNPRHKITKRGQNVTFRCDPISEHNRLYWYRQTLGQGPEFLTYFQNEAQLEKSRLLSDRFSAERPKGSFSTLEIQRTEQGDSAMYLCASNGQGAGSPLHFGNGTRLTVT.

In this sample, this clonotype turned up many times. The chain links TRBV10-3 to TRBJ1-1, with D uncertain. This CDR3 region has 12 residues. Germline V CDR1 and CDR2: ENHRY, SYGVKD. V shed 6 bases and J shed 1 base, with 6 bases lying between them. This CDR3 reads CAIRPENTEAFF. CDR3 DNA: TGTGCCATCAGGCCAGAGAACACTGAAGCTTTCTTT.

The chain has TRBV2 and TRBJ1-1; tentative D call: TRBD1 (5 bases). V lost 5 bases to trimming and J lost 1 base, with 17 bases between them. The V gene's germline CDR1 is SNHLY and CDR2 FYNNEI. The CDR3 runs 16 residues. CDR3 nucleotide sequence: TGTGCCAGCAGTCCCACCGCGGCGAGGGGGAACACTGAAGCTTTCTTT. It is translated as CASSPTAARGNTEAFF.

This clonotype has ten or more counts. The chain is built from TRBV5-6 and TRBJ1-1, with D maybe TRBD1 (5 bases). Trimming left V 4 bases short and J 0 bases short, with 10 bases between. This CDR3 region has 14 residues. Per germline, CDR1 SGHDT and CDR2 YYEEEE. CDR3 DNA: TGTGCCAGCAGCATGACAGCTATGAACACTGAAGCTTTCTTT. Translation: CASSMTAMNTEAFF.

The V gene is TRBV27, the J gene TRBJ2-7; maybe TRBD2 (5 bases). The CDR3 loop spans 11 amino acids. Germline V gene data show CDR1 as MNHEY and CDR2 as SMNVEV (reference sequence). Between the trimmed V and J ends, which lost 5 bases and 6 bases, there was a span of 8 bases. CDR3 sequence: CASSPGLEQYF. For the CDR3, the DNA is TGTGCCAGCAGTCCAGGACTCGAGCAGTACTTC.

This clonotype was seen a handful of times. This sequence joins TRBV6-6 and TRBJ2-7, with a weak D call TRBD2 (6 bases). The V end was cut by 5 bases, the J end by 3 bases, with 17 bases between. This CDR3 spans 15 amino acids. CDR1 MNHNY and CDR2 SVGAGI come from the germline V gene (reference sequence). CDR3 region: CASSNPGLRLYEQYF. DNA for the CDR3: TGTGCCAGCAGTAACCCGGGACTCCGACTCTACGAGCAGTACTTC.

This clonotype was detected ten times or more. The gene calls are TRBV6-2 or TRBV6-3 and TRBJ2-3; 10 positions match TRBD2. The CDR3 contains 14 residues. The J segment lost 7 bases and the V segment lost 4 bases, leaving 5 bases of the junction unmatched. The V gene's germline CDR1 is MNHEY and CDR2 SVGEGT. CDR3 DNA: TGTGCCAGCAGTTCGGCTAGCGGGAGATATACGCAGTATTTT. Translation: CASSSASGRYTQYF.

The genes are TRBV7-3 and TRBJ2-2; 9 nucleotides align to TRBD2. CDR3 length equals 14 residues. Losses at the gene ends were 8 bases for V and 7 bases for J; bases not matched to a gene: 8. Germline CDR1 and CDR2: SGHTA and FQGTGA. The chain's CDR3 is CASATSGLNGELFF. CDR3 bases: TGTGCCAGCGCCACTAGCGGGTTGAACGGGGAGCTGTTTTTT. Combining the CDR3 with reference TRBV7-3 and TRBJ2-2 gives the whole variable domain GAGVSQTPSNKVTEKGKYVELRCDPISGHTALYWYRQSLGQGPEFLIYFQGTGAADDSGLPNDRFFAVRPEGSVSTLKIQRTERGDSAVYLCASATSGLNGELFFGEGSRLTVL.

This clonotype was counted a few times. The chain joins TRBV7-9 to TRBJ2-1, with unresolved D. Trimming cost V 3 bases and J 9 bases, with 6 bases left between them. Per the germline V gene, CDR1 is SEHNR and CDR2 is FQNEAQ (reference sequence). CDR3 length: 11 residues. CDR3 sequence reads: CASSFGVEQFF. The CDR3 bases are TGTGCCAGCAGCTTTGGAGTTGAGCAGTTCTTC.

This clonotype showed up just a few times. The J gene is TRBJ2-6, the V gene TRBV9; D remains unclear. Germline V gene lookup returns CDR1 SGDLS and CDR2 YYNGEE. This CDR3 region has 16 residues. Trimming shortened V by 4 bases and J by 4 bases, and 15 bases separated the two germline ends. CDR3 DNA: TGTGCCAGCAGCACTGCTCCCCCGGAGGGGGCCAACGTCCTGACTTTC. Its translation is CASSTAPPEGANVLTF.

The sample holds a few counts of this clonotype. V and J are TRBV5-1 and TRBJ1-1, with 9 bases fitting TRBD1. J lost 5 bases, V lost 3 bases, and 5 bases had no gene match. The CDR3 spans 14 residues. Germline V CDR1 and CDR2: SGHRS, YFSETQ. The CDR3 coding sequence is TGCGCCAGCAGCTGGGGACAGGGAGGGACTGAAGCTTTCTTT. It is translated as CASSWGQGGTEAFF.

This chain connects TRBV20-1 to TRBJ1-5; tentative D call: TRBD1 (6 bases). Trimming took 5 bases from V and 2 from J, leaving 13 bases between them. Germline V CDR1 and CDR2: DFQATT, SNEGSKA (reference sequence). The CDR3 has 14 residues. CDR3 DNA sequence: TGCAGTGCTGGGGGGGGCTTTGGCAATCAGCCCCAGCATTTT. It specifies CSAGGGFGNQPQHF.

This chain uses TRBV19 with TRBJ1-6, with 10 bases aligning to TRBD1. Looked up from germline, CDR1 is LNHDA and CDR2 is SQIVND (reference sequence). Trimming cost V 8 bases and J 7 bases; bases outside gene matches: 5. The CDR3 covers 14 residues. CDR3 in DNA: TGTGCCAGTCGGGGACAGGGGATGAATTCACCCCTCCACTTT. Protein sequence: CASRGQGMNSPLHF.

The genes are TRBV6-1 and TRBJ1-4, with D unresolved. The length of the CDR3 is 13 residues. CDR1 is MNHNS, CDR2 SASEGT, per germline. With 3 bases removed from V and 8 bases from J, the gap between germline ends came to 10 bases. CDR3 region: CASSEQVDEKLFF. DNA for the CDR3: TGTGCCAGCAGTGAGCAGGTAGACGAAAAACTGTTTTTT.

CDR3 sequence: CSARTGDEQYF. In DNA, the CDR3 is TGCAGTGCACGGACGGGGGACGAGCAGTACTTC. The genes are TRBV20-1 and TRBJ2-7, with D possibly matching TRBD2 (6 bases). The CDR3 is 11 residues long. The germline V gene encodes CDR1 DFQATT and CDR2 SNEGSKA (reference sequence). V lost 6 bases and J 5 bases, leaving 11 bases between the germline ends.